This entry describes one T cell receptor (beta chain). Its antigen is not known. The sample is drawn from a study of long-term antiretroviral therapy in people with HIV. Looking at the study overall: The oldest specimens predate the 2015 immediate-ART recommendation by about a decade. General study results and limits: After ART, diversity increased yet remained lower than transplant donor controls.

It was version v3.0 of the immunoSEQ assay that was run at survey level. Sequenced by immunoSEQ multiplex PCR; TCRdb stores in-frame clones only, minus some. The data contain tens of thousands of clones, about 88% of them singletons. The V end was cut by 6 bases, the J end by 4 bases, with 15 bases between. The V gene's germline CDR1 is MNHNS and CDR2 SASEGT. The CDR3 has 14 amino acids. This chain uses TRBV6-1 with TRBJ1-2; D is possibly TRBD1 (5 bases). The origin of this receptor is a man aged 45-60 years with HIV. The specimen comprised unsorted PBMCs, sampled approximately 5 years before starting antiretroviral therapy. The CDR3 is CASRTRPGSYGYTF. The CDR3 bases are TGTGCCAGCAGGACCCGGCCAGGGTCCTATGGCTACACCTTC.